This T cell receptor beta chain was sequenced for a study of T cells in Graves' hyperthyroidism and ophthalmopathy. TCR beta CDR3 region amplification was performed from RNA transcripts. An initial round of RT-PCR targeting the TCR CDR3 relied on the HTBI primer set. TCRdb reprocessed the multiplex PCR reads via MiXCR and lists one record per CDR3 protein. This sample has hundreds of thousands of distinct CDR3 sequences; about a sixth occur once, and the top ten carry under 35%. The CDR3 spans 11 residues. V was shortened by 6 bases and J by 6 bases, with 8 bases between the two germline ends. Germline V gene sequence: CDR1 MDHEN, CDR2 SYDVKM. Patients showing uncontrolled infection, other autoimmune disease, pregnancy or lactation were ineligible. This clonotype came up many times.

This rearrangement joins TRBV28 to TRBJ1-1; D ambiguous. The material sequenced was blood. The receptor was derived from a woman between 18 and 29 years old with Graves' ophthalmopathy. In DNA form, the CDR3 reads TGTGCCAGCAGCCCTGGGGCTGAAGCTTTCTTT. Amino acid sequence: CASSPGAEAFF.